This T cell receptor (beta chain) was sequenced during a study of regulatory T cells in long-lasting Graves disease. Deletions cut 2 bases from V and 5 bases from J, with 15 bases between. This CDR3 spans 15 amino acids. The sample holds many counts of this clonotype. Through Arm-PCR of CDR3 regions and iRepertoire HTBI primers, TCR beta libraries were built. TCRdb redid the calling of the multiplex PCR reads with MiXCR, one entry per CDR3 protein. The data show 600,000 to 800,000 distinct CDR3 sequences, with about 30% seen just once and roughly 41% held by the top ten. Time point indicated: persistent/refractory GD, antithyroid drugs over 5 years with positive TRAb. PBMCs were the source of the RNA used for TCR sequencing.

The specimen was peripheral blood mononuclear cells (PBMCs), collected when the disease was refractory, from a patient treated with antithyroid drugs. The sequence came from a female donor with Graves disease. V is TRBV12-3 or TRBV12-4 and J is TRBJ2-5, with a possible D match to TRBD1 (5 bases). CDR3 nucleotides: TGTGCCAGCAGTTTAATACAGGTCAGAAGTGAGACCCAGTACTTC. Translating it yields CASSLIQVRSETQYF.